The source of this TCR beta chain is a study of T cell responses to AZD1222 COVID-19 vaccine. About this clone itself: Its antigen remains unknown.

The protocol was immunoSEQ multiplex PCR, while the TCRdb copy is restricted to in-frame clones and leaves out a portion. In the table there are some 150,000 clones, more than 75% of which are singletons. This CDR3 has 15 residues. The V end lost 3 bases, the J end lost 2 bases, and 14 bases lay between the germline ends. Findings and limits, study-wide: Reportedly, close to half of spike-specific TCRs are directed against unmutated variant regions. Most donors were white British, females outnumbered males, and clonal diversity was possibly underestimated. Distributed over spike, vaccine-associated CD4 TCRs predominated at 160-218 and 743-854. The study identified only 6 or 7 AZD1222 recipients as seropositive at baseline.

The chain couples TRBV23-1 to TRBJ2-7, with no clear D. TRBV23-1 is recorded as an ORF, its role being uncertain. The material sequenced was peripheral blood, taken on day 0 of AZD1222 vaccination. The TCR comes from an adult in good health. The CDR3 nucleotides read TGCGCCAGCAGTCAGTCCCCGGCGGTTCCCTACGAGCAGTACTTC. It specifies CASSQSPAVPYEQYF.